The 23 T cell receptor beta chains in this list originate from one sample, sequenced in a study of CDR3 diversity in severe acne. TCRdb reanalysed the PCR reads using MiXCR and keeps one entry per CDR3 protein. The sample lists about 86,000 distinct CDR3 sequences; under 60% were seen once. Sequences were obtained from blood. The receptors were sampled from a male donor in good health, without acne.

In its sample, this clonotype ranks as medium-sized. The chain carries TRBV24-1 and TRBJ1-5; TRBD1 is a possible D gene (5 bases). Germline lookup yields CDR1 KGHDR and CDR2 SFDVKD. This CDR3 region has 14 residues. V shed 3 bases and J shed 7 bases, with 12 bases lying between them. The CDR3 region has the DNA TGTGCCACCAGTGATAATCAGGGTACCCAGCCCCAGCATTTT. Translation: CATSDNQGTQPQHF.

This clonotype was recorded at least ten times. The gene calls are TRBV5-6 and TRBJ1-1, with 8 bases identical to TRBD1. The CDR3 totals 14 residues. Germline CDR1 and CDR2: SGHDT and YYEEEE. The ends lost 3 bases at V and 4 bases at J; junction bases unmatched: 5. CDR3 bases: TGTGCCAGCAGCTCGACAGGGGCGACCACTGAAGCTTTCTTT. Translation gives CASSSTGATTEAFF.

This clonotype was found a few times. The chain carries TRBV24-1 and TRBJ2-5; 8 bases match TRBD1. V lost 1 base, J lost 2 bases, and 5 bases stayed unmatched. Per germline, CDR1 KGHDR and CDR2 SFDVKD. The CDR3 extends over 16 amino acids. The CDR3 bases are TGTGCCACCAGTGATTTTCCCAGGGGGCGGCAAGAGACCCAGTACTTC. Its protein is CATSDFPRGRQETQYF.

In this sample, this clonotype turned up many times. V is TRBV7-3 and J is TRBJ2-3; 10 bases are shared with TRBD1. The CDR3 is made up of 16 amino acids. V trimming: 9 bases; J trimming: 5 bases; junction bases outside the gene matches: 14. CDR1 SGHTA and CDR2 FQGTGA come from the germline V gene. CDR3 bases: TGTGCCAGTAAGTTAAACGGGACAGGGGTTAGAGATACGCAGTATTTT. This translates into CASKLNGTGVRDTQYF.

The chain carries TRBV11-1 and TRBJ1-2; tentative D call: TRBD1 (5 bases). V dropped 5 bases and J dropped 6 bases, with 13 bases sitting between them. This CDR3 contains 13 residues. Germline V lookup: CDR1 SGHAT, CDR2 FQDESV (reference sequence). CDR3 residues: CASSPGTSHGYTF. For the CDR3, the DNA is TGTGCCAGCAGCCCCGGGACGTCCCATGGCTACACCTTC.

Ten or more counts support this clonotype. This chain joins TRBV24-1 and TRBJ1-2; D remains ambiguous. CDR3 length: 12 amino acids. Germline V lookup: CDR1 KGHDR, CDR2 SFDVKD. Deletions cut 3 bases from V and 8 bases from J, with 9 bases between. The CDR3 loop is CATSDARRGYTF. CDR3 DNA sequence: TGTGCCACCAGTGATGCACGAAGAGGCTACACCTTC.

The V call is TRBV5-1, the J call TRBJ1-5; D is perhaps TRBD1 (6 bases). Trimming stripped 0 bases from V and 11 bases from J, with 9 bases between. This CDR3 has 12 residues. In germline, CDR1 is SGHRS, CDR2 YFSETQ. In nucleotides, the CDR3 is TGCGCCAGCAGCTTGGGGCCAGGGGCCCAGCATTTT. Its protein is CASSLGPGAQHF. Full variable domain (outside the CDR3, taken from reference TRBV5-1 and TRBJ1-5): KAGVTQTPRYLIKTRGQQVTLSCSPISGHRSVSWYQQTPGQGLQFLFEYFSETQRNKGNFPGRFSGRQFSNSRSEMNVSTLELGDSALYLCASSLGPGAQHFGDGTRLSIL.

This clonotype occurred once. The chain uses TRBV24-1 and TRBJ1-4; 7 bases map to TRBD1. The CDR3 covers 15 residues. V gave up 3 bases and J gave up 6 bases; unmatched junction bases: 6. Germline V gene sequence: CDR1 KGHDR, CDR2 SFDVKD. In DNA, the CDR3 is TGTGCCACCAGTGATCCGCGACAGGGTGATGAAAAACTGTTTTTT. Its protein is CATSDPRQGDEKLFF.

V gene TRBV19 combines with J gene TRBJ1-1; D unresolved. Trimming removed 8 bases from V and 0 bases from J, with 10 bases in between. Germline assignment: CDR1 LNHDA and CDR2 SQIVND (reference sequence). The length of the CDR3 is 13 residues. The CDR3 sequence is CASSHNVNTEAFF. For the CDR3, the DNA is TGTGCCAGTTCTCATAATGTGAACACTGAAGCTTTCTTT.

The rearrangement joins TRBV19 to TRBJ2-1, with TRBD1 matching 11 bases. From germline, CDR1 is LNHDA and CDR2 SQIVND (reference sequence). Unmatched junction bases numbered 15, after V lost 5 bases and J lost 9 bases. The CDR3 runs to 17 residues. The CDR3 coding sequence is TGTGCCAGTAGTTTACGCATTCCGGGACAGGGGGTAAGTGAGCAGTTCTTC. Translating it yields CASSLRIPGQGVSEQFF.

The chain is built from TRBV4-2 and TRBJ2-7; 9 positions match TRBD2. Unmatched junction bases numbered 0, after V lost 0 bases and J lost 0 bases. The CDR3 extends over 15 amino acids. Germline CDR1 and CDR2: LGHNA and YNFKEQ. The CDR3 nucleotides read TGTGCCAGCAGCCAAGAGCGGGAGGGCTCCTACGAGCAGTACTTC. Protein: CASSQEREGSYEQYF.

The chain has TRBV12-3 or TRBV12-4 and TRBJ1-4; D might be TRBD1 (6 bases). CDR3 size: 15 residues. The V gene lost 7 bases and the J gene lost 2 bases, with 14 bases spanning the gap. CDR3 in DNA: TGTGCCAGCAACAAAGGGGGGAGGACTAATGAAAAACTGTTTTTT. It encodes CASNKGGRTNEKLFF.

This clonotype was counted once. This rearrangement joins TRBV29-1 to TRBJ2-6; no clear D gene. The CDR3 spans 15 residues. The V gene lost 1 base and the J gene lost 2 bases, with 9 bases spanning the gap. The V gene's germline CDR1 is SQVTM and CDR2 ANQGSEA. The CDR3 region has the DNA TGCAGCGTTGAAGGGTTCGGACCTGGGGCCAACGTCCTGACTTTC. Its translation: CSVEGFGPGANVLTF.

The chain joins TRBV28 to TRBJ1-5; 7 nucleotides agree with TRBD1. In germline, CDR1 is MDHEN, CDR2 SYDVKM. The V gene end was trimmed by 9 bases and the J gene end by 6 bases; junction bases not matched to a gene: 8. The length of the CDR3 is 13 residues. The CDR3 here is CASQGGVVQPQHF. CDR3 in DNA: TGTGCCAGTCAAGGGGGCGTTGTTCAGCCCCAGCATTTT.

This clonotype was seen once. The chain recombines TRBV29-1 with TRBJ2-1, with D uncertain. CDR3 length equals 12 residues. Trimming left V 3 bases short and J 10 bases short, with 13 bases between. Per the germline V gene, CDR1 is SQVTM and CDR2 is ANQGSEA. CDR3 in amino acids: CSVDKAVNEQFF. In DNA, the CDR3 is TGCAGCGTTGATAAGGCGGTGAACGAGCAGTTCTTC.

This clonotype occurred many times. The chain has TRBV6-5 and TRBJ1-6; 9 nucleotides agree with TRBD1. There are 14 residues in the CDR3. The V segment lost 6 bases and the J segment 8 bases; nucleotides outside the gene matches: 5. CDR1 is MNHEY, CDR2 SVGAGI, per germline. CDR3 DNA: TGTGCCAGCAGCTTAAGGACAGGGGATTCACCCCTCCACTTT. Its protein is CASSLRTGDSPLHF.

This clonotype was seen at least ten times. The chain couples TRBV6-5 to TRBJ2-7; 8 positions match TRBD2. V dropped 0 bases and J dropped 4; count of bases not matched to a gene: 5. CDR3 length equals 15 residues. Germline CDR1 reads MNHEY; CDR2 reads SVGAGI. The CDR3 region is CASSYSNAGGYEQYF. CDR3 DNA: TGTGCCAGCAGTTACTCGAACGCGGGAGGATACGAGCAGTACTTC.

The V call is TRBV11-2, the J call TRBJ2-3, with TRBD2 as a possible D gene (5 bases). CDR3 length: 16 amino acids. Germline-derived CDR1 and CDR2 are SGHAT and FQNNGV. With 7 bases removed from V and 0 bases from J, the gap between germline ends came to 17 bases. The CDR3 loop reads CASTTRVAASTDTQYF. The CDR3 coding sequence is TGTGCCAGCACCACGCGGGTGGCGGCTAGCACAGATACGCAGTATTTT. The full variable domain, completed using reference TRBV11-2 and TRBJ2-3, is EAGVAQSPRYKIIEKRQSVAFWCNPISGHATLYWYQQILGQGPKLLIQFQNNGVVDDSQLPKDRFSAERLKGVDSTLKIQPAKLEDSAVYLCASTTRVAASTDTQYFGPGTRLTVL.

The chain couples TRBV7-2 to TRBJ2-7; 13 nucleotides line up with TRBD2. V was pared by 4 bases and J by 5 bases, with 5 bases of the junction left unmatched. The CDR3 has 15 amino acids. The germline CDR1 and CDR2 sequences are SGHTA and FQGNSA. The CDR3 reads CASSYPGTSGDEQYF. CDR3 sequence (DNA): TGTGCCAGCAGCTATCCCGGGACTAGCGGGGACGAGCAGTACTTC.

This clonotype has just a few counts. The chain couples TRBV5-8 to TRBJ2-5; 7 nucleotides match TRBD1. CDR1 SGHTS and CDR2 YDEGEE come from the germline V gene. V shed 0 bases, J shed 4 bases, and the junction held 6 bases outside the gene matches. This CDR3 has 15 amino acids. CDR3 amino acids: CASSLASDRAETQYF. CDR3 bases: TGTGCCAGCAGCTTGGCCTCCGACAGGGCAGAGACCCAGTACTTC. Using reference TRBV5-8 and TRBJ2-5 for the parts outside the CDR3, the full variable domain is EAGVTQSPTHLIKTRGQQATLRCSPISGHTSVYWYQQALGLGLQFLLWYDEGEERNRGNFPPRFSGRQFPNYSSELNVNALELEDSALYLCASSLASDRAETQYFGPGTRLLVL.

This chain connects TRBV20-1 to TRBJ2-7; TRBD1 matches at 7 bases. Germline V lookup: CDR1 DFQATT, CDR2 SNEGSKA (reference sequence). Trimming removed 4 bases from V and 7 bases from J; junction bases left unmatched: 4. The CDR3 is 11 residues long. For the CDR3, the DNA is TGCAGTGCTAAAAGGGGGCATGAGCAGTACTTC. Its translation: CSAKRGHEQYF.

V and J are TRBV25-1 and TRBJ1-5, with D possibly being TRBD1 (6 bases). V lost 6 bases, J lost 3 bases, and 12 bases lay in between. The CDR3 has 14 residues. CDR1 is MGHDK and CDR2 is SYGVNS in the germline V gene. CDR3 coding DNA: TGTGCCAGCAGCGACGGACAGATCAATCAGCCCCAGCATTTT. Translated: CASSDGQINQPQHF.

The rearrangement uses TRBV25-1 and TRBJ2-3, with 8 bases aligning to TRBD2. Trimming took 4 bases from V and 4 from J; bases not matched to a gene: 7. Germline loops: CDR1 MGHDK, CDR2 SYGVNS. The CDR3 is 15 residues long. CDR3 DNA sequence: TGTGCCAGCAGTGCTCGGGGACTAGTTCCAGATACGCAGTATTTT. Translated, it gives CASSARGLVPDTQYF.